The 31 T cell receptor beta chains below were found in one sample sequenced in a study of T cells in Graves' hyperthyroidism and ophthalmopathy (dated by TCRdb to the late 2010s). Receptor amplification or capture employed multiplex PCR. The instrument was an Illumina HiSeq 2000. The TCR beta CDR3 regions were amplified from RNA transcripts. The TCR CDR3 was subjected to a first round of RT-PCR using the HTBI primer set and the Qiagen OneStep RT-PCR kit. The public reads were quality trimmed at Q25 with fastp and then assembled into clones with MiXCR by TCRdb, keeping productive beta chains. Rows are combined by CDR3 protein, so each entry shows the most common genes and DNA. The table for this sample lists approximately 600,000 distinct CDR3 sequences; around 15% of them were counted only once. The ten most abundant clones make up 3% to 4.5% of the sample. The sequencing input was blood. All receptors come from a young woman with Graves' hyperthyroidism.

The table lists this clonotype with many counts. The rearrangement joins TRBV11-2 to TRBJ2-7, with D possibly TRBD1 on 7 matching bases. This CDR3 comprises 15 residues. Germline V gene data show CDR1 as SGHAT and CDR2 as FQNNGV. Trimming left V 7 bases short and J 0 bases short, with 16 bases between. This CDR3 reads CASIEDREVSYEQYF. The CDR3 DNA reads TGTGCCAGCATCGAAGACAGGGAGGTCTCCTACGAGCAGTACTTC.

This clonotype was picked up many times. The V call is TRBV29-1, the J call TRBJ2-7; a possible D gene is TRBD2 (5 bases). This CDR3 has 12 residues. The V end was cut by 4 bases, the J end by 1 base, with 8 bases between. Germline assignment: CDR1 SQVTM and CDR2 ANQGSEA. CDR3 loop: CSVATGSYEQYF. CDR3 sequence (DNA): TGCAGCGTTGCCACGGGGTCCTACGAGCAGTACTTC.

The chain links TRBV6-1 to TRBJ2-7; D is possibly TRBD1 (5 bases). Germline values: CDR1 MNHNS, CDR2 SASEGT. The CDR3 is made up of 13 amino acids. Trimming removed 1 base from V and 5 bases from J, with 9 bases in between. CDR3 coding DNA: TGTGCCAGCAGTGAAGGGGGCATTGACGAGCAGTACTTC. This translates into CASSEGGIDEQYF.

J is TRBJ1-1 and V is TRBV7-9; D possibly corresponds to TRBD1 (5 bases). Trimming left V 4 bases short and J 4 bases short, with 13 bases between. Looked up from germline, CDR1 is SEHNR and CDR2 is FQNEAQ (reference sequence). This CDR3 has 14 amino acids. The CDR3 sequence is CASSSGRGGTEAFF. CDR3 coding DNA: TGTGCCAGCAGCTCCGGACGGGGGGGCACTGAAGCTTTCTTT.

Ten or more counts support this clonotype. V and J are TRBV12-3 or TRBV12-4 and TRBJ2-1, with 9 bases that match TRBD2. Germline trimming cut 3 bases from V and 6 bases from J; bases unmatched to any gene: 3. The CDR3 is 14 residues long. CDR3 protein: CASSFLAGLNEQFF. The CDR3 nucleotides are TGTGCCAGCAGTTTCCTAGCGGGACTCAATGAGCAGTTCTTC.

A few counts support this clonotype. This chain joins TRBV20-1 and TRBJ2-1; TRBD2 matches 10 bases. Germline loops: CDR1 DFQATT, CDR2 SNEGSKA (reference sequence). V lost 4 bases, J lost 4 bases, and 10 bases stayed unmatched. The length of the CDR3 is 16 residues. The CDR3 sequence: CSAKRRTSGSYNEQFF. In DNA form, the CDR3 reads TGCAGTGCTAAAAGACGGACTAGCGGAAGTTACAATGAGCAGTTCTTC.

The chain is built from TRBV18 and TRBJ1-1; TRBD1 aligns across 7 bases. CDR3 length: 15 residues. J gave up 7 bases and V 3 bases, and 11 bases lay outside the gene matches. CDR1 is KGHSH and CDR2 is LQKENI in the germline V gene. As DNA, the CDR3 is TGTGCCAGCTCACCCAACAGAGGACAGGTGGATGAAGCTTTCTTT. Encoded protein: CASSPNRGQVDEAFF.

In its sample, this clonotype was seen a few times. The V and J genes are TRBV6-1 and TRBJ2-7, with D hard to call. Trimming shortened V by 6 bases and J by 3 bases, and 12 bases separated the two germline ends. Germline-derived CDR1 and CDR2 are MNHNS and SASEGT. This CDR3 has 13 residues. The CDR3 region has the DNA TGTGCCAGCAGCTCCAGCGAAAACTACGAGCAGTACTTC. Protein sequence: CASSSSENYEQYF.

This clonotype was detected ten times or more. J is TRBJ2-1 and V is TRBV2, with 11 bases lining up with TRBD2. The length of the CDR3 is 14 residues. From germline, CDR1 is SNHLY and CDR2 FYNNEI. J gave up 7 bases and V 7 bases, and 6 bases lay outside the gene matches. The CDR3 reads CASTGTSGWNEQFF. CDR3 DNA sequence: TGTGCCAGCACCGGGACTAGCGGATGGAATGAGCAGTTCTTC.

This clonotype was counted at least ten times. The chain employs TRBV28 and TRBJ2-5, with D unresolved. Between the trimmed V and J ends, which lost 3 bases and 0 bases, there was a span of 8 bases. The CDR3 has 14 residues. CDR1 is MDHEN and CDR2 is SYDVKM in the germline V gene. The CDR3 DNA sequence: TGTGCCAGCAGTTTCAAAAGAAACCAAGAGACCCAGTACTTC. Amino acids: CASSFKRNQETQYF.

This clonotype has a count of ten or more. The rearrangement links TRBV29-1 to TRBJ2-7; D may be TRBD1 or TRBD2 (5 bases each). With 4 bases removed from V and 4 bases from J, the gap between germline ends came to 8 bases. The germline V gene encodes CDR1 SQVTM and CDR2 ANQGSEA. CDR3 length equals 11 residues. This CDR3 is CSVGDGYEQYF. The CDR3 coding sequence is TGCAGCGTTGGGGACGGTTACGAGCAGTACTTC.

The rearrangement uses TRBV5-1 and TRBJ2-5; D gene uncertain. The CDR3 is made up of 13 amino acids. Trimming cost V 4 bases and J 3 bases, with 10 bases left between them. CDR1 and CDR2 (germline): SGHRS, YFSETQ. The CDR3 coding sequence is TGCGCCAGCAGCCCTTCGATAGAAGAGACCCAGTACTTC. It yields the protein CASSPSIEETQYF.

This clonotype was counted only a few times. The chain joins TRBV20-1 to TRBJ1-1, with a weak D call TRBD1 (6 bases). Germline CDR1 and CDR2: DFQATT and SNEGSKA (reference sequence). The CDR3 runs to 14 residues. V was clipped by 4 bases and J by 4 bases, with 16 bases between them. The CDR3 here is CSATLEGGGTEAFF. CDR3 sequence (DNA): TGCAGTGCTACTCTGGAAGGGGGAGGCACTGAAGCTTTCTTT.

CDR3 coding DNA: TGTGCCAGCAGCTATCAGGGGGCTAGGGGCTACACCTTC. The encoded protein is CASSYQGARGYTF. V and J are TRBV7-3 and TRBJ1-2; 8 bases fit TRBD1. This CDR3 region has 13 residues. Germline V gene lookup returns CDR1 SGHTA and CDR2 FQGTGA. Losses at the gene ends were 4 bases for V and 8 bases for J; bases not matched to a gene: 6.

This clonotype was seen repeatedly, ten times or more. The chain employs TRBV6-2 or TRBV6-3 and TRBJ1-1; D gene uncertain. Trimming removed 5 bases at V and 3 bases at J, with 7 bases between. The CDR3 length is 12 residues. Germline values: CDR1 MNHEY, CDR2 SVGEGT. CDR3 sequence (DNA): TGTGCCAGCAGTCCGGTACACACTGAAGCTTTCTTT. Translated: CASSPVHTEAFF.

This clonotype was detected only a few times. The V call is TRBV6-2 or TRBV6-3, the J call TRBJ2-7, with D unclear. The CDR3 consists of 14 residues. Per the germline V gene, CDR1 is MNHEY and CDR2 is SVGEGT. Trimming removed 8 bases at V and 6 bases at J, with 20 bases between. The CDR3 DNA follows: TGTGCCAGCGGGTATAATTTGTTGAGATCCGAGCAGTACTTC. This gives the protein CASGYNLLRSEQYF.

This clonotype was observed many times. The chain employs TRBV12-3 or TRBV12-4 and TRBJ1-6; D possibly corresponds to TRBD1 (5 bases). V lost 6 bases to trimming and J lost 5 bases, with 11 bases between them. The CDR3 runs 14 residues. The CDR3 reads CASRRTGNNSPLHF. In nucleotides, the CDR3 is TGTGCCAGCAGAAGAACAGGCAATAATTCACCCCTCCACTTT.

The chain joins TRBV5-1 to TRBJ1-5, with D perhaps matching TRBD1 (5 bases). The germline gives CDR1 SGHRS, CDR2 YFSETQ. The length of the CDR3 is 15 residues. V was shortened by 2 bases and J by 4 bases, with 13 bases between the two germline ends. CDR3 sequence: CASSLTSGWNQPQHF. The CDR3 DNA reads TGCGCCAGCAGCTTAACGTCAGGGTGGAATCAGCCCCAGCATTTT.

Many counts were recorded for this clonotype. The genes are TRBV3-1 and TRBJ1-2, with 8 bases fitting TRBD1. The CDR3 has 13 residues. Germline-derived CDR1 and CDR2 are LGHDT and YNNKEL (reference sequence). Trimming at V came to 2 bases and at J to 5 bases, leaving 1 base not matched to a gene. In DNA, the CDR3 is TGTGCCAGCAGCCAACAGGGGGCATATGGCTACACCTTC. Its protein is CASSQQGAYGYTF.

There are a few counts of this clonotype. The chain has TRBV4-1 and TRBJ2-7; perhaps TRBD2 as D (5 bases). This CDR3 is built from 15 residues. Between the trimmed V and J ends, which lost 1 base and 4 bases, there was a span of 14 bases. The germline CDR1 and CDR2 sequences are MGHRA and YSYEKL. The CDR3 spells CASSQVAGVPYEQYF. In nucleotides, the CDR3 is TGCGCCAGCAGCCAAGTGGCCGGGGTACCGTACGAGCAGTACTTC.

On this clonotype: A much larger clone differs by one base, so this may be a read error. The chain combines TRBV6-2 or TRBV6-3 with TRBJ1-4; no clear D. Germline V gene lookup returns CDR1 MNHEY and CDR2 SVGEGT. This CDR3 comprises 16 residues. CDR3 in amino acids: CANSYTSSGSGEKLFF. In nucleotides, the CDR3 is TGTGCCAACAGTTATACTTCTTCGGGGTCGGGTGAAAAACTGTTTTTT.

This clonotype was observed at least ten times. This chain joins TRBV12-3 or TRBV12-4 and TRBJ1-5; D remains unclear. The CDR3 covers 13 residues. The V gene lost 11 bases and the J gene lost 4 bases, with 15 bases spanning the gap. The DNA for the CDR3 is TGTGCCGCGGGGTCAGCCGTGAATCAGCCCCAGCATTTT. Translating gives CAAGSAVNQPQHF.

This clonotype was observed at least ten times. CDR3 region: CASSDTQGNTQYF. The CDR3, as DNA: TGTGCCAGCAGCGACACCCAGGGTAATACGCAGTATTTT. V and J are TRBV3-1 and TRBJ2-3; TRBD1 might be the D (5 bases). Trimming took 5 bases from V and 7 from J, leaving 13 bases between them. The germline CDR1 and CDR2 sequences are LGHDT and YNNKEL (reference sequence). CDR3 length equals 13 residues.

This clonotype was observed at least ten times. The CDR3 DNA follows: TGTGCCAGCAGCTCCCGTCGGGCGGGAGGGTCCGAGCAGTACTTC. Translated, it gives CASSSRRAGGSEQYF. The chain has TRBV7-2 and TRBJ2-7; 9 bases agree with TRBD2. V was clipped by 4 bases and J by 6 bases; unmatched bases: 10. The CDR3 sequence is 15 residues long. Germline CDR1 and CDR2: SGHTA and FQGNSA.

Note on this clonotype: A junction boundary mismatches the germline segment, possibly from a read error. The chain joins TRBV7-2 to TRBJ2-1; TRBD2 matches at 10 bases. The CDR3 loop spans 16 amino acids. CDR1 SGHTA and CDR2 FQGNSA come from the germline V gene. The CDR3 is CASSQDLGLASNEQFF. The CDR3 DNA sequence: TGCGCCAGCAGCCAAGATCTGGGACTAGCGAGCAATGAGCAGTTCTTC.

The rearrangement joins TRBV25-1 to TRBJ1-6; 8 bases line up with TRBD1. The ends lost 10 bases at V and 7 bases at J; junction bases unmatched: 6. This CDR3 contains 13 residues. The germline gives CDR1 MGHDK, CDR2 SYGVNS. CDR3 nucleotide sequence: TGTGCCACCAAGGGGACAGGCAATTCACCCCTCCACTTT. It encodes CATKGTGNSPLHF.

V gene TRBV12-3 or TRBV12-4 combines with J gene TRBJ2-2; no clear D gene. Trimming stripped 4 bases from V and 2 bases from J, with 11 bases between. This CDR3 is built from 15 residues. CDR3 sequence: CASSSPRENTGELFF. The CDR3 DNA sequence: TGTGCCAGCAGTTCCCCAAGGGAAAACACCGGGGAGCTGTTTTTT.

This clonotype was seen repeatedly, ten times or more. The CDR3 DNA reads as TGTGCCAGCAGTTTAGCACAGGTAGACTCCTACGAGCAGTACTTC. Protein product: CASSLAQVDSYEQYF. The chain couples TRBV12-3 or TRBV12-4 to TRBJ2-7; a possible D gene is TRBD1 (5 bases). V lost 0 bases and J 0 bases, leaving 9 bases between the germline ends. This CDR3 contains 15 residues.

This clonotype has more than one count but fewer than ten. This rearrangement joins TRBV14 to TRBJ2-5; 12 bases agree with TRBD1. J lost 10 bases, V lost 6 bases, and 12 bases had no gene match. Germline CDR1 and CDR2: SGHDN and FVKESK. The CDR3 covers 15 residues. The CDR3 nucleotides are TGTGCCAGCAGTCTTACGGGACAGGGGGCCTTCAACCAGTACTTC. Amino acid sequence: CASSLTGQGAFNQYF.

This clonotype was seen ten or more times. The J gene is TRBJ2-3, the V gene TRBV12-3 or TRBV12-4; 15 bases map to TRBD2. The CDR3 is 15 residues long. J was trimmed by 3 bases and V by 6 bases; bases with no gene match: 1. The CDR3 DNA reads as TGTGCCAGCAGGGGACTAGCGGGAGGTACAGATACGCAGTATTTT. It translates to CASRGLAGGTDTQYF.

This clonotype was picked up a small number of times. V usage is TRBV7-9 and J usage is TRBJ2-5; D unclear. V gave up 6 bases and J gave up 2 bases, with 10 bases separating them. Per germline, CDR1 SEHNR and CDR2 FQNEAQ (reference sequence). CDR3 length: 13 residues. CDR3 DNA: TGTGCCAGCAGTTCAGTCCCTCAAGAGACCCAGTACTTC. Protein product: CASSSVPQETQYF.